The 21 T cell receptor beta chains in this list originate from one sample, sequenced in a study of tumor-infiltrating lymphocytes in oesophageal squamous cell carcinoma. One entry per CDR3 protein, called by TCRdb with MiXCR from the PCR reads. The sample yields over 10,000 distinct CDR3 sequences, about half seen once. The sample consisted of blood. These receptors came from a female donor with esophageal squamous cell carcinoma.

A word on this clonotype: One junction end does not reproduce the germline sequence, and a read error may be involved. The CDR3 region is CASSPGGGGRDIQYF. DNA for the CDR3: TGCGCCAGCAGCCCCGGTGGGGGGGGCAGGGACATTCAGTACTTC. The chain combines TRBV5-4 with TRBJ2-7; TRBD2 might be the D (7 bases). The J call may be in error: the DNA end matches TRBJ2-4 better. CDR1 SGHNT and CDR2 YYREEE come from the germline V gene (reference sequence). This CDR3 comprises 15 residues.

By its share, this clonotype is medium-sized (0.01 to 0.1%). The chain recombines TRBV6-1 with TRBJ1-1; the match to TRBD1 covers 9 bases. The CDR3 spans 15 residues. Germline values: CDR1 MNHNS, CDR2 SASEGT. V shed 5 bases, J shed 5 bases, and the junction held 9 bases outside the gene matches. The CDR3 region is CASSLKDRGVTEAFF. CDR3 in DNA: TGTGCCAGCAGTCTAAAAGACAGGGGGGTGACTGAAGCTTTCTTT.

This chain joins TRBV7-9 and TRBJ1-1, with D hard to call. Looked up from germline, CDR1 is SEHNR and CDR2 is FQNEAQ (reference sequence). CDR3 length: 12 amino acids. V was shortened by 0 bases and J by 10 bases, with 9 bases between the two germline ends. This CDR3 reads CASSLASLGAFF. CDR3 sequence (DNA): TGTGCCAGCAGCTTAGCCTCCCTGGGAGCTTTCTTT. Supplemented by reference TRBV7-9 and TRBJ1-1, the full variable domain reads DTGVSQNPRHKITKRGQNVTFRCDPISEHNRLYWYRQTLGQGPEFLTYFQNEAQLEKSRLLSDRFSAERPKGSFSTLEIQRTEQGDSAMYLCASSLASLGAFFGQGTRLTVV.

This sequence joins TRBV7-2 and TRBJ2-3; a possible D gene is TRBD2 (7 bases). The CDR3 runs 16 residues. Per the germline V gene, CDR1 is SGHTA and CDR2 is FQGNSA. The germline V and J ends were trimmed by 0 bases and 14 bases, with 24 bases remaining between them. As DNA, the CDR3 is TGTGCCAGCAGCTTAGCGGGGGGGCCTCTCACCGGGGAGCTGTATTTT. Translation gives CASSLAGGPLTGELYF.

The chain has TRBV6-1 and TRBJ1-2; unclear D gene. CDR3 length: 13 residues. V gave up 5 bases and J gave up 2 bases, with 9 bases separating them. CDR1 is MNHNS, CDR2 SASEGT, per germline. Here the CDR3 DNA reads TGTGCCAGCAGTACCTCAAGGAACTATGGCTACACCTTC. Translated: CASSTSRNYGYTF.

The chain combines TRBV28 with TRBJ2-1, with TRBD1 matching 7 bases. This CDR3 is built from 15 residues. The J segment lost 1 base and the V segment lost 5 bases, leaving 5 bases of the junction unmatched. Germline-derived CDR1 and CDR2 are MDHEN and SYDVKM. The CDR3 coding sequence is TGTGCCAGCAGTGGGTGGGACAGTTCCTACAATGAGCAGTTCTTC. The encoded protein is CASSGWDSSYNEQFF. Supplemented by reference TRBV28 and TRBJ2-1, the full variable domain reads DVKVTQSSRYLVKRTGEKVFLECVQDMDHENMFWYRQDPGLGLRLIYFSYDVKMKEKGDIPEGYSVSREKKERFSLILESASTNQTSMYLCASSGWDSSYNEQFFGPGTRLTVL.

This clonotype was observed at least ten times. The CDR3 DNA follows: TGTGCCAGCACGAGGGGGGGCCTACAGAACACTGAAGCTTTCTTT. This codes for CASTRGGLQNTEAFF. V gene TRBV27 combines with J gene TRBJ1-1; TRBD1 might be the D (6 bases). From germline, CDR1 is MNHEY and CDR2 SMNVEV (reference sequence). V lost 7 bases, J lost 1 base, and 16 bases lay in between. The CDR3 spans 15 residues.

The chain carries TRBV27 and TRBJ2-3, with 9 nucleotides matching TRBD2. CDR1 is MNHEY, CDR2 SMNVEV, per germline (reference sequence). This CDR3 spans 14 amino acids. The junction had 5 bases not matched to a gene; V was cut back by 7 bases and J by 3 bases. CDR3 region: CASKPGLATDTQYF. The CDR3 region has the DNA TGTGCCAGCAAACCTGGACTAGCGACAGATACGCAGTATTTT.

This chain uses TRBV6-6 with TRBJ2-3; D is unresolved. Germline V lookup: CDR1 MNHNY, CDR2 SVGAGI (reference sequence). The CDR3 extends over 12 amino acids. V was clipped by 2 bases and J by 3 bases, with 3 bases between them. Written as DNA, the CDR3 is TGTGCCAGCAGTTACGGGACAGATACGCAGTATTTT. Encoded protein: CASSYGTDTQYF.

As DNA, the CDR3 is TGTGCCAGCAGTTTGGGGGGGAGTTGGACAAATGAGCAGTTCTTC. Amino acid sequence: CASSLGGSWTNEQFF. The V call is TRBV12-3 or TRBV12-4, the J call TRBJ2-7; TRBD2 agrees at 7 bases. The J call may be in error: the DNA end matches TRBJ2-1 better. This CDR3 comprises 15 residues.

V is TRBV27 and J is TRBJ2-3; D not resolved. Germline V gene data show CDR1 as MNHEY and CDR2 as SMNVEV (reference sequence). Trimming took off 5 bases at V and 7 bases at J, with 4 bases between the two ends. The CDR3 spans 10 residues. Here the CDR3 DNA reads TGTGCCAGCAGTCCCCATACGCAGTATTTT. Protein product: CASSPHTQYF.

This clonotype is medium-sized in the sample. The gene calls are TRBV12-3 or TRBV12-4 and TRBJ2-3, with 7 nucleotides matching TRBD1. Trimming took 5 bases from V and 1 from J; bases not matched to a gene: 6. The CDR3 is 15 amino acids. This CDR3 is CASSARGFGTDTQYF. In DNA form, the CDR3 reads TGTGCCAGCAGTGCCAGGGGGTTCGGCACAGATACGCAGTATTTT.

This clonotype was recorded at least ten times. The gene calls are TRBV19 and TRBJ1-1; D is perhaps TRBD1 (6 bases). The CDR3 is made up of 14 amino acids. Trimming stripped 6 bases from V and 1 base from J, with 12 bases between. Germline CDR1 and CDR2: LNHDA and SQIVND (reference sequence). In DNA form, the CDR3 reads TGTGCCAGTAGGGACAAGGGGGGGAACACTGAAGCTTTCTTT. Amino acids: CASRDKGGNTEAFF.

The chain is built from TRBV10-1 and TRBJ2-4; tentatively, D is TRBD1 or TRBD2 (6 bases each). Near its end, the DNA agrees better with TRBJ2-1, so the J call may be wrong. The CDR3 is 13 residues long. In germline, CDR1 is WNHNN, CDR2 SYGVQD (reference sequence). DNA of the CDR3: TGCGCCAGCAGTCCTCAGAGGGGGGTAGAGCAGTTCTTC. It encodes CASSPQRGVEQFF.

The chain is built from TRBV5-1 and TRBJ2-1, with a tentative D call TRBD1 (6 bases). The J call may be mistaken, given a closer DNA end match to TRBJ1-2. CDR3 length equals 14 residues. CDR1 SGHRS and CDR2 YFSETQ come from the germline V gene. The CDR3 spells CASSLDRENYGYTF. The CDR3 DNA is TGCGCCAGCAGCTTGGACAGGGAGAACTATGGCTACACCTTC.

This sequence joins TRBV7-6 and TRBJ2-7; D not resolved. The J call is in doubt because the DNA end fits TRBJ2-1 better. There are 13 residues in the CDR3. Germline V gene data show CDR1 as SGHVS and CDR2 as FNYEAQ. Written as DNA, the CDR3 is TGTGCCAGCAGCTTTCAGTCGTACAATGAGCAGTTCTTC. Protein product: CASSFQSYNEQFF.

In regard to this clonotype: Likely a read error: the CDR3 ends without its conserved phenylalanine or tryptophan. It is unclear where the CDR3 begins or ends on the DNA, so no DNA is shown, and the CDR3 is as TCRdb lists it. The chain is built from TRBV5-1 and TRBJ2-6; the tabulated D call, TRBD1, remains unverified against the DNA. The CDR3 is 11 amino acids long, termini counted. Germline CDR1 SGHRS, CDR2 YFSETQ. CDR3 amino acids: CASSLKTGGAS.

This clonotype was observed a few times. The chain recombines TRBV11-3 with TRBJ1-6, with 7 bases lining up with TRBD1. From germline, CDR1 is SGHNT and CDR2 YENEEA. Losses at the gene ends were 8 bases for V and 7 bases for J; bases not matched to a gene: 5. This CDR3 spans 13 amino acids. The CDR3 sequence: CASAGGGNSPLHF. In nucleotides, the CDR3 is TGTGCCAGCGCAGGGGGAGGAAATTCACCCCTCCACTTT.

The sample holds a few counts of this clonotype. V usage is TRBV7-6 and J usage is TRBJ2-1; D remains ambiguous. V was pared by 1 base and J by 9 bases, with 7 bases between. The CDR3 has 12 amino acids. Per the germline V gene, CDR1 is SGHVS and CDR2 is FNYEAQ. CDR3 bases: TGTGCCAGCAGCTTAGTCCTGGGTGAGCAGTTCTTC. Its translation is CASSLVLGEQFF.

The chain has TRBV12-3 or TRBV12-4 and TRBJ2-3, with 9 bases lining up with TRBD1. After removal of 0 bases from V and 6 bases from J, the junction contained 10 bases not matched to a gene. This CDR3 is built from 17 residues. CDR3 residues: CASSLAGTGYSGDTQYF. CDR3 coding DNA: TGTGCCAGCAGTTTAGCTGGGACAGGGTATTCCGGGGATACGCAGTATTTT.

Here the CDR3 reads CASSPRTGPGYGYTF. Written as DNA, the CDR3 is TGTGCCAGCAGTCCGCGGACAGGCCCTGGCTATGGCTACACCTTC. The chain links TRBV27 to TRBJ2-5; 7 positions agree with TRBD1. The J call is in doubt because the DNA end fits TRBJ1-2 better. The CDR3 runs to 15 residues. Germline CDR1 MNHEY, CDR2 SMNVEV (reference sequence).